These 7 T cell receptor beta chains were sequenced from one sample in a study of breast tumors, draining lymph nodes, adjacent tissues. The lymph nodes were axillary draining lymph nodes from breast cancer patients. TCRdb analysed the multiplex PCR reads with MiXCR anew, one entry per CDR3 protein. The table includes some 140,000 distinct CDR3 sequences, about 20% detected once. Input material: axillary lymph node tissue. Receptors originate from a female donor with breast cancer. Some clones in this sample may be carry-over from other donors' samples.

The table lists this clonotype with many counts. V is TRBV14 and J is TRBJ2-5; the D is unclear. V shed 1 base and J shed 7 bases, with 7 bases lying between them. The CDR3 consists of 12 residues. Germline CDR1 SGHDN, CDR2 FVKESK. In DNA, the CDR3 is TGTGCCAGCAGCCAAGTACGCGGGACCCAGTACTTC. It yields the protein CASSQVRGTQYF.

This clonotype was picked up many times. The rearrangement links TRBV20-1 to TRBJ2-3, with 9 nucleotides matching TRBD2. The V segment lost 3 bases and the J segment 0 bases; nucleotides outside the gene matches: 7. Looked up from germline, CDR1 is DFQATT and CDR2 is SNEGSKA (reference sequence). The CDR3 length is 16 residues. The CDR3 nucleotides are TGCAGTGCTAGGAGCGGGAGGTCCCCTAGCACAGATACGCAGTATTTT. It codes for CSARSGRSPSTDTQYF.

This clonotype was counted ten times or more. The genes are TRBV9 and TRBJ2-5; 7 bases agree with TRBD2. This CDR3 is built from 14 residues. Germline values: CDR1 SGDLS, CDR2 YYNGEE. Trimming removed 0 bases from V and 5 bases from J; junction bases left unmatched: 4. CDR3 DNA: TGTGCCAGCAGCGTAGGACTAGCCGGGGAGACCCAGTACTTC. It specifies CASSVGLAGETQYF.

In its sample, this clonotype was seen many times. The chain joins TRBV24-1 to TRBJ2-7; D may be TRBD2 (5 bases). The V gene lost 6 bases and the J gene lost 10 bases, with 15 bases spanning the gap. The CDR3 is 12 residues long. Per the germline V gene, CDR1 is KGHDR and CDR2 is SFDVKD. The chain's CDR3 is CATSKDLVEQYF. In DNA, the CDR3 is TGTGCCACCAGTAAGGACTTAGTCGAACAGTACTTC.

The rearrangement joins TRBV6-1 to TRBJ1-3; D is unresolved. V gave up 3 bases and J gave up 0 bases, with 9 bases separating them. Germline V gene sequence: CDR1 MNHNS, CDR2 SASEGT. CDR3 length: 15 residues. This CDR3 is CASSDFRISGNTIYF. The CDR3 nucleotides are TGTGCCAGCAGTGACTTCCGGATCTCTGGAAACACCATATATTTT.

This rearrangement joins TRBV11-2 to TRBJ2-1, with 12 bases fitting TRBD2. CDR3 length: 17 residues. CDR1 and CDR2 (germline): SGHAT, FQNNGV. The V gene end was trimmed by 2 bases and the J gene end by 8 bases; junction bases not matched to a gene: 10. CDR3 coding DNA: TGTGCCAGCAGCTTAAGGCCTAGCGGGAGGGGTTACGATGAGCAGTTCTTC. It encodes CASSLRPSGRGYDEQFF.

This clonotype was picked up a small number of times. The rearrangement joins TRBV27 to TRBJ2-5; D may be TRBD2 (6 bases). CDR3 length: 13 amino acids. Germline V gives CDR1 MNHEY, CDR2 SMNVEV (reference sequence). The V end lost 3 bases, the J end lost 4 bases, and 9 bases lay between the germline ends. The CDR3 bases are TGTGCCAGCAGTTTTAAGGGACTAGAGACCCAGTACTTC. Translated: CASSFKGLETQYF.